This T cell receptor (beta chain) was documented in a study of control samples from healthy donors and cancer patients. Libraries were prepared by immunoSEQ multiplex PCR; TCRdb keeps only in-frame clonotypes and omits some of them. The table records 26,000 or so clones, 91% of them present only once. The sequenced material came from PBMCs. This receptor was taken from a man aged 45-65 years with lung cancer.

In DNA, the CDR3 is TGTGCCTGGAGTGTTGGGAAGGTTGATGGCTACACCTTC. Translated, it gives CAWSVGKVDGYTF. This sequence joins TRBV30 and TRBJ1-2; D unclear. The CDR3 runs to 13 residues. The V gene lost 0 bases and the J gene lost 6 bases, with 11 bases spanning the gap. CDR1 GTSNPN and CDR2 SVGIG come from the germline V gene (reference sequence).